The T cell receptor beta chain described here comes from a study of STAT5B mutations in CD4+ large granular lymphocyte leukemia. Broader study findings: Top patient clones used TRBV06 genes more often: 8/27 versus 2/35 in controls. Main leukemic clonotypes were patient-specific, but more than 20% appeared at low frequency elsewhere.

Sequencing was at survey level. Using immunoSEQ multiplex PCR, the repertoire was profiled, and TCRdb retains in-frame clones only, with some absent. This table holds around 30,000 clones, 65% to 80% found once. V lost 5 bases to trimming and J lost 0 bases; unmatched junction nucleotides: 2. CDR1 is SNHLY, CDR2 FYNNEI, per germline. CDR3 size: 15 residues. Concerning this clone itself: Its matching antigen is unknown.

The TCR sequence derives from a human donor in good health. V usage is TRBV2 and J usage is TRBJ2-2; 8 bases line up with TRBD1. The specimen was CD4+ T cells from blood buffy coats. The CDR3 spells CASSSDRANTGELFF. The CDR3 DNA reads as TGTGCCAGCAGTTCGGACAGGGCGAACACCGGGGAGCTGTTTTTT.